A single sample gave rise to the 12 T cell receptor beta chains below, sequenced in a study of shared clonotypes between healthy human individuals (dated by TCRdb to the early 2020s). Libraries were prepared through the immunoSEQ multiplex PCR assay. TCRdb retrieved this table from immuneACCESS and kept in-frame rearrangements only. Not all clones are present; in checked studies, unresolved V genes account for under half, and no reason is known for the remainder. Here the sample has around 940,000 clones; approximately 80% occur a single time. The ten top clones hold around 1.5% of the sample. Sample: memory CD4+ T cells sorted from blood. Interpreted using the paper, the cell subset or site label stands for: CD45RA-negative fraction. These receptor sequences come from a man between 18 and 29 years old in good health.

The chain uses TRBV7-2 and TRBJ1-1; D is unclear. Deletions cut 0 bases from V and 4 bases from J, with 12 bases between. The CDR3 spans 15 residues. Germline V CDR1 and CDR2: SGHTA, FQGNSA. The DNA of the CDR3 is TGTGCCAGCAGCTTAGCGGCGTTGTGGGGCACTGAAGCTTTCTTT. Protein product: CASSLAALWGTEAFF.

The chain couples TRBV29-1 to TRBJ2-2; D may be TRBD1 (5 bases). The germline V gene encodes CDR1 SQVTM and CDR2 ANQGSEA. Trimming stripped 2 bases from V and 4 bases from J, with 11 bases between. The CDR3 is made up of 14 amino acids. CDR3 coding DNA: TGCAGCGTTGAAAAGGGGTCGGGCACCGGGGAGCTGTTTTTT. As protein: CSVEKGSGTGELFF.

This chain connects TRBV14 to TRBJ2-4; 8 bases map to TRBD2. CDR1 is SGHDN, CDR2 FVKESK, per germline. V dropped 2 bases and J dropped 2; count of bases not matched to a gene: 2. CDR3 length: 15 amino acids. Here the CDR3 reads CASSQLAGTKNIQYF. DNA of the CDR3: TGTGCCAGCAGCCAATTAGCGGGAACCAAAAACATTCAGTACTTC.

This clone was observed many times. This could be a read error, since a much larger clone is one nucleotide away. Other nucleotide sequences from this sample produce the same CDR3. V usage is TRBV7-2 and J usage is TRBJ1-5, with D hard to call. The V end lost 5 bases, the J end lost 4 bases, and 9 bases lay between the germline ends. Germline-derived CDR1 and CDR2 are SGHTA and FQGNSA. The CDR3 has 13 residues. The CDR3 spells CASSVRGNQPQHF. DNA of the CDR3: TGTGCCAGCAGCGTCCGGGGAAATCAGCCCCAGCATTTT.

The chain has TRBV11-2 and TRBJ2-5, with 8 positions matching TRBD1. Germline values: CDR1 SGHAT, CDR2 FQNNGV. V was clipped by 4 bases and J by 5 bases; unmatched bases: 6. The CDR3 length is 14 residues. Here the CDR3 reads CASSYGNRGETQYF. The CDR3, as DNA: TGTGCCAGCAGCTACGGAAACAGGGGGGAGACCCAGTACTTC.

The rearrangement uses TRBV30 and TRBJ2-5; no clear D. This CDR3 comprises 15 residues. Trimming stripped 1 base from V and 5 bases from J, with 17 bases between. In germline, CDR1 is GTSNPN, CDR2 SVGIG (reference sequence). The CDR3 bases are TGTGCCTGGAGTGGGCCGGGCGGAGTCGGGGAGACCCAGTACTTC. It specifies CAWSGPGGVGETQYF.

V usage is TRBV6-1 and J usage is TRBJ2-3; 8 positions agree with TRBD2. J gave up 0 bases and V 8 bases, and 7 bases lay outside the gene matches. CDR3 length: 15 residues. Germline-derived CDR1 and CDR2 are MNHNS and SASEGT. The CDR3 spells CASSQRTSSTDTQYF. As DNA, the CDR3 is TGTGCCAGCTCCCAGAGGACTAGCAGCACAGATACGCAGTATTTT.

This clone came up once. The rearrangement uses TRBV6-4 and TRBJ2-3; 7 bases are a match to TRBD1. The CDR3 has 14 residues. V lost 0 bases, J lost 6 bases, and 3 bases stayed unmatched. Per the germline V gene, CDR1 is MRHNA and CDR2 is SNTAGT. The DNA for the CDR3 is TGTGCCAGCAGTGACTCGGGCAGGGGGGATACGCAGTATTTT. This sequence encodes CASSDSGRGDTQYF.

This clone was picked up one time. DNA for the CDR3: TGTGCCAGGAGGGACATGAGAAACACCATATATTTT. Translation: CARRDMRNTIYF. The J gene is TRBJ1-3, the V gene TRBV19, with D perhaps matching TRBD1 (6 bases). The V end lost 9 bases, the J end lost 5 bases, and 11 bases lay between the germline ends. This CDR3 has 12 amino acids. The germline CDR1 and CDR2 sequences are LNHDA and SQIVND (reference sequence).

The rearrangement joins TRBV6-5 to TRBJ1-2; no definite D call. V was shortened by 6 bases and J by 6 bases, with 20 bases between the two germline ends. The CDR3 loop spans 15 amino acids. CDR1 MNHEY and CDR2 SVGAGI come from the germline V gene. The CDR3 spells CASRQAWMGRDGYTF. CDR3 sequence (DNA): TGTGCCAGCAGACAAGCCTGGATGGGTCGGGATGGCTACACCTTC.

For this clone: One end of the junction varies from germline; a read error may be responsible. Within the sample, other DNA sequences also encode this same CDR3. The chain couples TRBV7-7 to TRBJ2-5; TRBD2 matches at 13 bases. This CDR3 comprises 15 residues. The germline V gene has CDR1 SSHAT and CDR2 FNYEAQ (reference sequence). CDR3 loop: CASSLGLAGVETQYF. CDR3 bases: TGTGCTAGCAGCTTAGGACTAGCGGGAGTAGAGACCCAGTACTTC. Variable domain in full (rest from reference TRBV7-7 and TRBJ2-5): GAGVSQSPRYKVTKRGQDVTLRCDPISSHATLYWYQQALGQGPEFLTYFNYEAQPDKSGLPSDRFSAERPEGSISTLTIQRTEQRDSAMYRCASSLGLAGVETQYFGPGTRLLVL.

The genes are TRBV28 and TRBJ1-2; 10 bases are a match to TRBD1. The CDR3 consists of 13 residues. Germline V gene data show CDR1 as MDHEN and CDR2 as SYDVKM. V gave up 6 bases and J gave up 8 bases; unmatched junction bases: 6. This chain's CDR3 is CASSTGTGDGYTF. CDR3 DNA sequence: TGTGCCAGCAGCACCGGGACAGGGGACGGCTACACCTTC.